This T cell receptor beta chain was identified during a study of cytomegalovirus exposure and HLA in healthy donors. Study information: Tens of millions of unique TCRs from HLA-typed donors made up an early data release. General study points: The study found most TCR sequences rare, yet found some public TCRs in many donors.

Of note for this clone: Its cognate antigen is unknown.

Vbeta (60) and Jbeta (13) primers were used in the PCR. Here immunoSEQ multiplex PCR was the method, and the copy in TCRdb shows in-frame clones only, minus some. The sample yields about 160,000 clones, about 71% seen once. The CDR3 sequence is 16 residues long. CDR1 and CDR2 from the germline V gene are MDHEN and SYDVKM. Trimming removed 5 bases from V and 9 bases from J; junction bases left unmatched: 15. The clonotype comes from a man between 45 and 60 years old in good health and CMV-seronegative. The source material was PBMCs. The chain is built from TRBV28 and TRBJ2-1; 8 bases map to TRBD1. The CDR3 protein is CASSPLAGQVAFEQFF. DNA for the CDR3: TGTGCCAGCAGTCCCCTCGCGGGACAGGTCGCGTTTGAGCAGTTCTTC.